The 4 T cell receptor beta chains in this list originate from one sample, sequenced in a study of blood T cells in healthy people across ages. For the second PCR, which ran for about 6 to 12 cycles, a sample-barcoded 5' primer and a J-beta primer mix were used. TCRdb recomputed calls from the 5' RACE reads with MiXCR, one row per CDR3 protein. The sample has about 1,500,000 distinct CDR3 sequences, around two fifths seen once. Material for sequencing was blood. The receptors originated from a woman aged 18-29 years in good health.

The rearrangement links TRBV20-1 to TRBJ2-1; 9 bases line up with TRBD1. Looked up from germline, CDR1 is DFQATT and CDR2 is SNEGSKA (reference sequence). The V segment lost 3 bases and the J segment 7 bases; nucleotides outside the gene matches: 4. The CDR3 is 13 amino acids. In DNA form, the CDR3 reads TGCAGTGCTAGTCCCGACAGGGGGAATGAGCAGTTCTTC. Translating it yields CSASPDRGNEQFF.

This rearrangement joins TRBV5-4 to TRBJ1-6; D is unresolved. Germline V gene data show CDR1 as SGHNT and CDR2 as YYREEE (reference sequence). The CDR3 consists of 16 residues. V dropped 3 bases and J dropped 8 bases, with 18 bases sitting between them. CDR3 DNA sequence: TGTGCCAGCAGCTACGTTGGGAGGTCTTTCGATTCACCCCTCCACTTT. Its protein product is CASSYVGRSFDSPLHF. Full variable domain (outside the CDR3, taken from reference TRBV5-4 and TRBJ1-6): ETGVTQSPTHLIKTRGQQVTLRCSSQSGHNTVSWYQQALGQGPQFIFQYYREEENGRGNFPPRFSGLQFPNYSSELNVNALELDDSALYLCASSYVGRSFDSPLHFGNGTRLTVT.

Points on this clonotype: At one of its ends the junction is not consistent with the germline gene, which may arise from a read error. CDR3 nucleotides: TGTGCCAGCAGCGACGGCAACTATGGCCACACCTTC. As protein: CASSDGNYGHTF. V usage is TRBV7-9 and J usage is TRBJ1-2; D is uncertain. Germline CDR1 SEHNR, CDR2 FQNEAQ (reference sequence). This CDR3 has 12 amino acids.

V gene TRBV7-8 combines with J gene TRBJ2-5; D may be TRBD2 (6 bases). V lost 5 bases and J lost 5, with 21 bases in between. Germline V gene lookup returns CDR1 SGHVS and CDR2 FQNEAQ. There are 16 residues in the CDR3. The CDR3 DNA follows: TGTGCCAGCAGCCTTGTCCTCGGGGGTACCCAGGAGACCCAGTACTTC. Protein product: CASSLVLGGTQETQYF. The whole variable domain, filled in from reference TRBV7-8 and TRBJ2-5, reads GAGVSQSPRYKVAKRGQDVALRCDPISGHVSLFWYQQALGQGPEFLTYFQNEAQLDKSGLPSDRFFAERPEGSVSTLKIQRTQQEDSAVYLCASSLVLGGTQETQYFGPGTRLLVL.